What follows describes a single TCR beta chain. These data come from a study of OX40 agonist ivuxolimab in advanced cancers. About the study: An anti-OX40 (CD134) antibody with agonistic activity, ivuxolimab, was administered to patients.

Only in-frame clones appear in the TCRdb table, and some are missing; sequencing was by immunoSEQ multiplex PCR. The sample lists approximately 54,000 clones, roughly nine tenths seen once, with roughly 12% in the top ten. The V segment lost 4 bases and the J segment 1 base; nucleotides outside the gene matches: 9. The V gene's germline CDR1 is MNHEY and CDR2 SMNVEV (reference sequence). The CDR3 has 18 amino acids. Sequencing was performed on CD4+ or CD8+ T cells sorted from blood, taken in a trial of the OX40 agonist ivuxolimab. The sequence was obtained from an adult with an advanced solid tumor such as melanoma, head and neck, liver or kidney cancer. The V gene is TRBV27, the J gene TRBJ2-1, with 11 bases aligning to TRBD2. The CDR3 DNA reads TGTGCCAGCAGTTCGCTATCGGGACTAGCGGATTCCTACAATGAGCAGTTCTTC. Amino acids: CASSSLSGLADSYNEQFF.